The clone carrying this TCR beta chain occurred a few times. Antigen unknown. There are 16 residues in the CDR3. V was clipped by 4 bases and J by 2 bases, with 16 bases between them. CDR1 and CDR2 (germline): SGHDT, YYEEEE. TCRdb processed the reads anew with MiXCR; each CDR3 protein has one entry. Here the sample spans about 920,000 distinct CDR3 sequences, roughly 31% being singletons. The sample is drawn from a study of T cell repertoires in cytomegalovirus infection. Study at large: The public TCR beta signatures pointed to both CMV infection and matching HLA type.

This material consisted of cultured CD8+ T cells from PBMCs, taken from culture after CMV antigen stimulation. The receptor comes from a human donor in good health (CMV status not recorded). Some clones in this sample may be carry-over from other donors' samples. The chain joins TRBV5-6 to TRBJ1-5; a weak D match, TRBD1 (5 bases). The CDR3 here is CASSLLRESGNQPQHF. The CDR3 bases are TGTGCCAGCAGCCTACTCAGGGAGAGTGGCAATCAGCCCCAGCATTTT.